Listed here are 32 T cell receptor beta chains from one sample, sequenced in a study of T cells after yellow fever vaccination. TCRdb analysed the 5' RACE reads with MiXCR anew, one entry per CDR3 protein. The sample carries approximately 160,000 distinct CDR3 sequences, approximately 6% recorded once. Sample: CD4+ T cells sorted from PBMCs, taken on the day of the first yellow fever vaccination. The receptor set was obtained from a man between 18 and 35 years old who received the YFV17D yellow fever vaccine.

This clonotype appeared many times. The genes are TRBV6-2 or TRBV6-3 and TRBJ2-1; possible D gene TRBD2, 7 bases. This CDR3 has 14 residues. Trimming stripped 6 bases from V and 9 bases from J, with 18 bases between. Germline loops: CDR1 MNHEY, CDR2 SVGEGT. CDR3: CASSPKGGPGEQFF. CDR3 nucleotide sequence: TGTGCCAGCAGCCCGAAGGGGGGGCCGGGTGAGCAGTTCTTC.

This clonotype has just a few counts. The chain's CDR3 is CASSSPTGSGELFF. CDR3 coding DNA: TGCGCCAGCAGCTCTCCAACAGGGTCCGGGGAGCTGTTTTTT. V and J are TRBV5-1 and TRBJ2-2; D is possibly TRBD1 (6 bases). Germline CDR1 and CDR2: SGHRS and YFSETQ. This CDR3 comprises 14 residues. V lost 3 bases and J 6 bases, leaving 12 bases between the germline ends. The complete variable domain, with remaining parts taken from reference TRBV5-1 and TRBJ2-2, reads KAGVTQTPRYLIKTRGQQVTLSCSPISGHRSVSWYQQTPGQGLQFLFEYFSETQRNKGNFPGRFSGRQFSNSRSEMNVSTLELGDSALYLCASSSPTGSGELFFGEGSRLTVL.

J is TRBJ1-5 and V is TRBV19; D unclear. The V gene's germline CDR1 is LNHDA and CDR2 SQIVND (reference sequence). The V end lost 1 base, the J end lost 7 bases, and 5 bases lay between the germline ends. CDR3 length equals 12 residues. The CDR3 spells CASSIGSQPQHF. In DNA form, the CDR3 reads TGTGCCAGTAGTATAGGGAGCCAGCCCCAGCATTTT. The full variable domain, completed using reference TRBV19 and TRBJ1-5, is DGGITQSPKYLFRKEGQNVTLSCEQNLNHDAMYWYRQDPGQGLRLIYYSQIVNDFQKGDIAEGYSVSREKKESFPLTVTSAQKNPTAFYLCASSIGSQPQHFGDGTRLSIL.

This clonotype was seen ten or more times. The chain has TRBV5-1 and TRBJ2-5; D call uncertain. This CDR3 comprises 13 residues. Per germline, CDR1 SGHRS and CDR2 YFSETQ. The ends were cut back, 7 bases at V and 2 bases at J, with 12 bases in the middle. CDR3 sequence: CASHRELQETQYF. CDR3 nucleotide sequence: TGCGCCAGCCACAGAGAGCTTCAAGAGACCCAGTACTTC.

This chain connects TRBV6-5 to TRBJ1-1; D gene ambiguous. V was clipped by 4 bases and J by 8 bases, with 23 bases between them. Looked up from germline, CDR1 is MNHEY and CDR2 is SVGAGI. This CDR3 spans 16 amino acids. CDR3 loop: CASSSPGPPHRLEAFF. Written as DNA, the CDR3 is TGTGCCAGCAGTTCCCCCGGGCCCCCACACCGACTCGAAGCTTTCTTT.

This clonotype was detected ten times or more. The CDR3 sequence: CASSLEASGTDTQYF. In nucleotides, the CDR3 is TGTGCCAGCAGCTTGGAGGCTAGCGGCACAGATACGCAGTATTTT. The chain carries TRBV5-4 and TRBJ2-3; possibly TRBD2 for D (6 bases). CDR1 and CDR2 (germline): SGHNT, YYREEE (reference sequence). The CDR3 loop spans 15 amino acids. The ends were cut back, 0 bases at V and 1 base at J, with 9 bases in the middle. Full variable domain (outside the CDR3, taken from reference TRBV5-4 and TRBJ2-3): ETGVTQSPTHLIKTRGQQVTLRCSSQSGHNTVSWYQQALGQGPQFIFQYYREEENGRGNFPPRFSGLQFPNYSSELNVNALELDDSALYLCASSLEASGTDTQYFGPGTRLTVL.

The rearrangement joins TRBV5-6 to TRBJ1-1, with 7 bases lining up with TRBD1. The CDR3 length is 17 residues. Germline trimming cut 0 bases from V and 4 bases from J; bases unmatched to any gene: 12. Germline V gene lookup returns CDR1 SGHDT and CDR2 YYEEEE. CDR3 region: CASSLALTGITSTEAFF. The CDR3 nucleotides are TGTGCCAGCAGCTTGGCCTTGACAGGGATTACGAGCACTGAAGCTTTCTTT.

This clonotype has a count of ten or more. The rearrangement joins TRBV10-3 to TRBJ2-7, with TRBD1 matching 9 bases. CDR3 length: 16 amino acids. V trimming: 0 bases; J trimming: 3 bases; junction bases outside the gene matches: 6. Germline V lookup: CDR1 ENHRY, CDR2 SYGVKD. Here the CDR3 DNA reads TGTGCCATCAGTGAGTCGGACAGGGGAAGTGGCTACGAGCAGTACTTC. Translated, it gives CAISESDRGSGYEQYF.

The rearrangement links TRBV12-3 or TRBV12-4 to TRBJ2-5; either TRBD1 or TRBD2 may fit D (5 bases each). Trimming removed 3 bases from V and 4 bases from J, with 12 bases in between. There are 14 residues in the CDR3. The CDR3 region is CASSLGRSRETQYF. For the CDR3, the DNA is TGTGCCAGCAGTTTGGGACGGTCCCGAGAGACCCAGTACTTC.

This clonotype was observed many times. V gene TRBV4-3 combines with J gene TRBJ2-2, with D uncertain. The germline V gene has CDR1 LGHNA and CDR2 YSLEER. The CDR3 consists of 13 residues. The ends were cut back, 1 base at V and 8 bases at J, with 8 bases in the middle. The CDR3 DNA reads TGCGCCAGCAGCCAAGTGCCCGAGGGGGAGCTGTTTTTT. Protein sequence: CASSQVPEGELFF.

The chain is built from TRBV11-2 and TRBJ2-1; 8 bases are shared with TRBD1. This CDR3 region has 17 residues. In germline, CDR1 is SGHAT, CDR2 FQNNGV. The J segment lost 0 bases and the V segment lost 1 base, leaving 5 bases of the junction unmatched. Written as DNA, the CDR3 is TGTGCCAGCAGCTTAGTTGGGACAGGTTCCTCCTACAATGAGCAGTTCTTC. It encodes CASSLVGTGSSYNEQFF.

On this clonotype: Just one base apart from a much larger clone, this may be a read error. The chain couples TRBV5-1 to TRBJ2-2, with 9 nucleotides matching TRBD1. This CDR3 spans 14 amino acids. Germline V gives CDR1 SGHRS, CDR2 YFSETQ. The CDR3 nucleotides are TGCGCCACCTCCGGGACAGGGAACACCGGGGAGCTGTCTTTT. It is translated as CATSGTGNTGELSF.

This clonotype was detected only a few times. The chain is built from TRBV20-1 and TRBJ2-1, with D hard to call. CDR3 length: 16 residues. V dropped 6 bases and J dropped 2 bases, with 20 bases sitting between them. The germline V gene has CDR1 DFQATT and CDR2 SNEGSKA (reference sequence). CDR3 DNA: TGCAGTGCAACCCTCACGGGCTCCATGACCTACAATGAGCAGTTCTTC. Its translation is CSATLTGSMTYNEQFF.

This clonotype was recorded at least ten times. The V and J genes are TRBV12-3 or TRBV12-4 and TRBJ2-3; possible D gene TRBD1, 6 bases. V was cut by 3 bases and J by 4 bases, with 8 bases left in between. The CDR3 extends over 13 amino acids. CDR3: CASSLGASDTQYF. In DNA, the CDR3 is TGTGCCAGCAGTTTGGGGGCTTCAGATACGCAGTATTTT.

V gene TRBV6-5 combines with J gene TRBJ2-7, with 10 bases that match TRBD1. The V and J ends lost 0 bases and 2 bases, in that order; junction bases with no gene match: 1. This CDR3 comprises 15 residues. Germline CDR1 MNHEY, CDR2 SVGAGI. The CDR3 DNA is TGTGCCAGCAGTTACTCGGGACAGGGGACCTACGAGCAGTACTTC. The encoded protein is CASSYSGQGTYEQYF.

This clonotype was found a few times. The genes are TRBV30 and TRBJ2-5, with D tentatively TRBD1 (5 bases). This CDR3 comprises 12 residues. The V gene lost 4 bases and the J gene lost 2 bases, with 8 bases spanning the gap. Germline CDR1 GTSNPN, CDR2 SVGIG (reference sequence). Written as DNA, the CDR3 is TGTGCCTGGACTCGACAGCAAGAGACCCAGTACTTC. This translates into CAWTRQQETQYF.

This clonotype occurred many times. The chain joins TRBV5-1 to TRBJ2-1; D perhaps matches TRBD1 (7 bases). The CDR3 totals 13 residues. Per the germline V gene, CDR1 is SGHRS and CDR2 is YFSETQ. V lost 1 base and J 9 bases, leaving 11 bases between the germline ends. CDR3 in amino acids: CASSLRRGVEQFF. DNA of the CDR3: TGCGCCAGCAGCTTGCGCAGGGGGGTTGAGCAGTTCTTC.

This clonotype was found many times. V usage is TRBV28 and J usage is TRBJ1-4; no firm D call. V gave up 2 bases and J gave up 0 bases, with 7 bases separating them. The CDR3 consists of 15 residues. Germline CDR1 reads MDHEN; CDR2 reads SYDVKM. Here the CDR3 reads CASSLRQSTNEKLFF. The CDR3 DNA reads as TGTGCCAGCAGTTTACGGCAATCAACTAATGAAAAACTGTTTTTT.

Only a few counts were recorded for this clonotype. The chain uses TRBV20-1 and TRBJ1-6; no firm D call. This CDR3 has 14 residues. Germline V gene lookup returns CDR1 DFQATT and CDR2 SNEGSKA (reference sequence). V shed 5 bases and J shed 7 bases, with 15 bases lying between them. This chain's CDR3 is CSALPPQANSPLHF. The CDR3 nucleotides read TGCAGTGCTTTACCACCCCAGGCGAATTCACCCCTCCACTTT.

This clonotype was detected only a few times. The CDR3 loop is CASSPQEWSGNLYNEQFF. DNA of the CDR3: TGCGCCAGCAGCCCACAGGAGTGGAGCGGCAACCTCTACAATGAGCAGTTCTTC. The V and J genes are TRBV4-3 and TRBJ2-1; TRBD1 or TRBD2 may be the D gene (5 bases each). The length of the CDR3 is 18 residues. Germline assignment: CDR1 LGHNA and CDR2 YSLEER. Between the trimmed V and J ends, which lost 4 bases and 3 bases, there was a span of 22 bases.

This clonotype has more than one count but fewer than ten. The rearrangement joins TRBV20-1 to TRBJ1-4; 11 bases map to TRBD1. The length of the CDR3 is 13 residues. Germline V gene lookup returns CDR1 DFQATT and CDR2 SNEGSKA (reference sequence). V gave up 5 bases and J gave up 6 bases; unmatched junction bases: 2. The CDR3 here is CSALDRGHEKLFF. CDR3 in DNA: TGCAGTGCTCTGGACAGGGGGCATGAAAAACTGTTTTTT.

The CDR3 protein is CASSLGSSGGVANVLTF. The CDR3 nucleotides read TGTGCCAGCAGTTTAGGTTCTAGCGGGGGGGTAGCCAACGTCCTGACTTTC. This chain joins TRBV12-3 or TRBV12-4 and TRBJ2-6; 12 bases agree with TRBD2. The length of the CDR3 is 17 residues. The trim removed 1 base at V and 7 bases at J, leaving 5 bases unmatched.

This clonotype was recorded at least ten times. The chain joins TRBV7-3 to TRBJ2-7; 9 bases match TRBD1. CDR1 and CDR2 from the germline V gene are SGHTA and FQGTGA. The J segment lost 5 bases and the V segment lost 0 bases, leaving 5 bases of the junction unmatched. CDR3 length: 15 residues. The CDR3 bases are TGTGCCAGCAGCTTAACCGGGACAGGGATCCACGAGCAGTACTTC. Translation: CASSLTGTGIHEQYF.

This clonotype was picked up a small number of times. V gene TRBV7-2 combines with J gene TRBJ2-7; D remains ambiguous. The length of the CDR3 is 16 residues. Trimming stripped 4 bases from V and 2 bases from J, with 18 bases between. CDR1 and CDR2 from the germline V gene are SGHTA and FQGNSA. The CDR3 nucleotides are TGTGCCAGCAGCTCGCCAGGTTACCAAACAACCTACGAGCAGTACTTC. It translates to CASSSPGYQTTYEQYF.

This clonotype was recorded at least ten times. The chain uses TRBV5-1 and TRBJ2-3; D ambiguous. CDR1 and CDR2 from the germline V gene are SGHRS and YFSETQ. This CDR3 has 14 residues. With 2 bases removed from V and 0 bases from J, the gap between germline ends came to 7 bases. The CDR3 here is CASSFTHSTDTQYF. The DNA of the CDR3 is TGCGCCAGCAGCTTCACCCACAGCACAGATACGCAGTATTTT.

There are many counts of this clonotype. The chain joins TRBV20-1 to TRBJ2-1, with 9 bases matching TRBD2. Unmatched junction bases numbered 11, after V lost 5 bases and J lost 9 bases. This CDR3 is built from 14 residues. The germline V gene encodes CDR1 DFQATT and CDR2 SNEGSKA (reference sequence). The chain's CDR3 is CSASTGLADGEQFF. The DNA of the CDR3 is TGCAGTGCTTCTACGGGACTAGCTGACGGTGAGCAGTTCTTC.

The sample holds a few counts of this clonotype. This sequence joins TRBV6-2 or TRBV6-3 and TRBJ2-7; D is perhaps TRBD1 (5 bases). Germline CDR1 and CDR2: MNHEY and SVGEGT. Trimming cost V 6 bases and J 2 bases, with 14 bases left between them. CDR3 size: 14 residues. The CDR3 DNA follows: TGTGCCAGCAGGGGATATCAGGACACCTACGAGCAGTACGTC. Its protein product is CASRGYQDTYEQYV.

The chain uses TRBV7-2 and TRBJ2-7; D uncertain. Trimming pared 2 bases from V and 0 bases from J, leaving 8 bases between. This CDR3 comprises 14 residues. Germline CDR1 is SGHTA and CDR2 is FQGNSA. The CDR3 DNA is TGTGCCAGCAGCTTAACAGCCGACTCCTACGAGCAGTACTTC. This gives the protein CASSLTADSYEQYF.

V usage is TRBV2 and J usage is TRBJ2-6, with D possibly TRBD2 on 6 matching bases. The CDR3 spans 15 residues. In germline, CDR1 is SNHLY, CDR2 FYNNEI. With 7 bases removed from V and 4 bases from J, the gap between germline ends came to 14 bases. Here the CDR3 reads CASTYLAGGANVLTF. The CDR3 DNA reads TGTGCCAGCACCTACTTGGCGGGGGGGGCCAACGTCCTGACTTTC.

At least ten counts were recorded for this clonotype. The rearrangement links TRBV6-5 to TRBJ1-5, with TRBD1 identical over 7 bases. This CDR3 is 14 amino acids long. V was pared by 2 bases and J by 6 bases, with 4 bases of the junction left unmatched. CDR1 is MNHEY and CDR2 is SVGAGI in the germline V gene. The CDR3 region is CASSYAQGFQPQHF. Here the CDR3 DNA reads TGTGCCAGCAGTTACGCACAGGGGTTTCAGCCCCAGCATTTT.

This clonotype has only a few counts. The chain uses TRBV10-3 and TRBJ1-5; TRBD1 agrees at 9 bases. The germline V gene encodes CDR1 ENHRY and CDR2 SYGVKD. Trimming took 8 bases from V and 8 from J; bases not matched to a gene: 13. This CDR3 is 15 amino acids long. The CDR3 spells CAISLGRTGAEPQHF. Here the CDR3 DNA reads TGTGCCATCTCCCTTGGAAGGACAGGGGCTGAGCCCCAGCATTTT.

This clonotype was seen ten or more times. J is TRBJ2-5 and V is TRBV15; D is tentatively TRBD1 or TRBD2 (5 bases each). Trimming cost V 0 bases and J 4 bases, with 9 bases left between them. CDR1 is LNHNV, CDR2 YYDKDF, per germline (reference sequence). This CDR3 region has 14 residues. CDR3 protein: CATSRDTGRETQYF. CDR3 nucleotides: TGTGCCACCAGCAGAGATACGGGGCGAGAGACCCAGTACTTC.